This T cell receptor (beta chain) came from a study of control samples from healthy donors and cancer patients. Repertoires were generated with immunoSEQ multiplex PCR, while TCRdb's copy carries only in-frame clones and drops some. This table has about 120,000 clones, about 91% appearing once. This clone was observed once. The germline V gene has CDR1 LNHNV and CDR2 YYDKDF (reference sequence). Trimming left V 4 bases short and J 4 bases short, with 14 bases between. There are 15 residues in the CDR3. Specimen: blood. This receptor was taken from a man in his forties in good health. The chain uses TRBV15 and TRBJ2-1; D possibly uses TRBD1 or TRBD2 (5 bases each). The CDR3 sequence is CATSTPGTEYNEQFF. The DNA for the CDR3 is TGTGCCACCAGCACCCCCGGGACGGAATACAATGAGCAGTTCTTC. Full variable domain (rest looked up from reference TRBV15 and TRBJ2-1): DAMVIQNPRYQVTQFGKPVTLSCSQTLNHNVMYWYQQKSSQAPKLLFHYYDKDFNNEADTPDNFQSRRPNTSFCFLDIRSPGLGDTAMYLCATSTPGTEYNEQFFGPGTRLTVL.